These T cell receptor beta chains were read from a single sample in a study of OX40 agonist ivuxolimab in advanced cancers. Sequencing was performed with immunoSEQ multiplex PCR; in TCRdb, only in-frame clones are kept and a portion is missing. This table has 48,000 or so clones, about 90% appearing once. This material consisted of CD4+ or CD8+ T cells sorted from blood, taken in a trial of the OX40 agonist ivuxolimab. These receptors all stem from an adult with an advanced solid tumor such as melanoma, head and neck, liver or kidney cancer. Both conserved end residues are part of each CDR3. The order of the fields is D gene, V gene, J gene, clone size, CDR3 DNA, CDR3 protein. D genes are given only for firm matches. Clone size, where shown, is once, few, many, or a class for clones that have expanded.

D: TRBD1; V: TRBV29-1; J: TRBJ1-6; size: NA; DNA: TGCAGAAAGTGGGACAGGGAGAATTCACCCCTCCACTTT; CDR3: CRKWDRENSPLHF
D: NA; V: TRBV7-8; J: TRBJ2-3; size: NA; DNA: TGTGCCAGCAGCTTGATCAGCACAGATACGCAGTATTTT; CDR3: CASSLISTDTQYF
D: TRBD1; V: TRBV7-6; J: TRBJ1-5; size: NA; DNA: TGTGCCAGCAGCTTAGGTTCAGGGGGCCATCAGCCCCAGCATTTT; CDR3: CASSLGSGGHQPQHF
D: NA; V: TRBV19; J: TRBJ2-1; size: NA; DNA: TGTGCCAGTCACCCGGGACTCCCGAGCTCCTACAATGAGCAGTTCTTC; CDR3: CASHPGLPSSYNEQFF
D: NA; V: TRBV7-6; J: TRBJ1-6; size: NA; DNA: TGTGCCAGCAGCGGGGCCAGCTCCTATAATTCACCCCTCCACTTT; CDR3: CASSGASSYNSPLHF
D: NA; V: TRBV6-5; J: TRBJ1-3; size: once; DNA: TGTGCCAGCAAGCCGACAGGAGGTGGAAACACCATATATTTT; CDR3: CASKPTGGGNTIYF
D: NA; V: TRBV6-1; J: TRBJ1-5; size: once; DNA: TGTGCCAGCAGTACAGTTGGGGGAGGCAATCAGCCCCAGCATTTT; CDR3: CASSTVGGGNQPQHF
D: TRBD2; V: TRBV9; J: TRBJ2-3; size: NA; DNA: TGTGCCAGCAGCGTAGGGGTAGCGGGGACCCTGACTAGCACAGATACGCAGTATTTT; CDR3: CASSVGVAGTLTSTDTQYF
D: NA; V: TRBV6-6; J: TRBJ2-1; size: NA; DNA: TGTGCCAGCCAAGAAAATGAATACAATGAGCAGTTCTTC; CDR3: CASQENEYNEQFF
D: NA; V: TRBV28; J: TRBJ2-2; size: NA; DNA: TGTGCCAGCAGTTCCCCCCGGACGAGCACCGGGGAGCTGTTTTTT; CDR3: CASSSPRTSTGELFF
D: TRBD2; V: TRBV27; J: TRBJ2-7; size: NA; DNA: TGTGCCAGCAGTTGGACTAGCGGGGGGGCCTACGAGCAGTACTTC; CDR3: CASSWTSGGAYEQYF
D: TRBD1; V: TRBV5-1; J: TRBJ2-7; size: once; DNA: TGCGCCAGCAGCCGGACAGGGGCCCACGAGCAGTACTTC; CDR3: CASSRTGAHEQYF
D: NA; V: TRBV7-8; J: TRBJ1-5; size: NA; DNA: TGTGCCAGCAGCTTGCCGGGAGGGGTCAGCAATCAGCCCCAGCATTTT; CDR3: CASSLPGGVSNQPQHF
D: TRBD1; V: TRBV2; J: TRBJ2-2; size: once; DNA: TGTGCCAGCAGTGGCCCCCGGACAGGGCTAGACACCGGGGAGCTGTTTTTT; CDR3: CASSGPRTGLDTGELFF
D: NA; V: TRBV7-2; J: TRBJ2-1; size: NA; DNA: TGTGCCAGCAGCTTTTATCCGGGCAATGAGCAGTTCTTC; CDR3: CASSFYPGNEQFF
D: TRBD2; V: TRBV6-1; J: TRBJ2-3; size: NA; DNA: TGTGCCCTAGAGGGGACTAGCGGGGGGGGAGATACGCAGTATTTT; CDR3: CALEGTSGGGDTQYF
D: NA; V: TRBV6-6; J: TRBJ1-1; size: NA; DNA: TGTGCCAGCAGTTCCCCAACAGGGACGAACACTGAAGCTTTCTTT; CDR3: CASSSPTGTNTEAFF
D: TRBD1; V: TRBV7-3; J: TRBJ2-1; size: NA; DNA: TGTGCCAGCAGCTTACAACAGGGGGCCTACAATGAGCAGTTCTTC; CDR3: CASSLQQGAYNEQFF